This T cell receptor beta chain was found in a study of vaccination and CD4 T cells after COVID-19. The treatment here: roughly 10-day PBMC culture with coronavirus spike peptide pools or control peptides (ViraFEST assay). Samples of CD4+ T cells were obtained from the unexposed donor before the COVID-19 pandemic (2011-2018). With the Oncomine TCR Beta short-read assay, DNA from cultured CD4+ T cells was sequenced. TCRdb re-derived calls from the PCR reads in MiXCR, one entry per CDR3 protein. The repertoire holds 6,600 or so distinct CDR3 sequences, around 33% seen once, with under 20% in the top ten. The CDR3 sequence is 16 residues long. The germline V and J ends were trimmed by 1 base and 2 bases, with 17 bases remaining between them. CDR1 and CDR2 (germline): DFQATT, SNEGSKA (reference sequence). About this clonotype: Its matching antigen is unknown.

This chain connects TRBV20-1 to TRBJ1-2; possibly TRBD1 for D (6 bases). The receptor was derived from a human donor in good health. Input material: CD4+ T cells from blood, cultured in vitro. CDR3: CSARGFQGQANYGYTF. CDR3 DNA sequence: TGCAGTGCTAGAGGGTTTCAGGGACAAGCAAACTATGGCTACACCTTC.